Listed below are T cell receptor beta chains from one sample, sequenced in a study of T cells in Graves' hyperthyroidism and ophthalmopathy. In TCRdb, the multiplex PCR reads were re-called with MiXCR into one record per CDR3 protein. The sample consists of about 690,000 distinct CDR3 sequences, 17% of them appearing once. Sequenced input: blood. The receptors derive from a man in his fifties or sixties with Graves' hyperthyroidism. Both conserved end residues are part of each CDR3. Fields, in order: D gene, CDR3 length, clone size, J gene, V gene, CDR3 DNA, CDR3 protein. The D gene is left open where the match is weak. Size is omitted from some rows. Given values are once, few, many or a class for expanded clones.

d_gene: NA
len: 15
abundance: NA
j_gene: TRBJ2-1
v_gene: TRBV7-2
CDR3nt: TGTGCCAGCAGCCGGGGGGCTTTAGGGCGGTATGAGCAGTTCTTC
CDR3aa: CASSRGALGRYEQFF

d_gene: TRBD2
len: 16
abundance: many
j_gene: TRBJ2-7
v_gene: TRBV24-1
CDR3nt: TGTGCCACCAGTGACGGGGGGTCGACGGCGAGTTACGAGCAGTACTTC
CDR3aa: CATSDGGSTASYEQYF

d_gene: NA
len: 13
abundance: few
j_gene: TRBJ2-2
v_gene: TRBV24-1
CDR3nt: TGTGCCACCGGTACAACAGACACCGGGGAGCTGTTTTTT
CDR3aa: CATGTTDTGELFF

d_gene: TRBD1
len: 17
abundance: NA
j_gene: TRBJ2-1
v_gene: TRBV24-1
CDR3nt: TGTGCCACCAGTGATATCGGACAGGGCCTCTCCTACAATGAGCAGTTCTTC
CDR3aa: CATSDIGQGLSYNEQFF

d_gene: NA
len: 14
abundance: many
j_gene: TRBJ2-3
v_gene: TRBV7-2
CDR3nt: TGTGCCAGCAGCTTTAGACTTAGCACAGATACGCAGTATTTT
CDR3aa: CASSFRLSTDTQYF

d_gene: NA
len: 15
abundance: many
j_gene: TRBJ1-1
v_gene: TRBV10-3
CDR3nt: TGTGCCATCAGAGGGAGCGACACACTGAACACTGAAGCTTTCTTT
CDR3aa: CAIRGSDTLNTEAFF

d_gene: TRBD1
len: 14
abundance: few
j_gene: TRBJ1-6
v_gene: TRBV2
CDR3nt: TGTGCCGGCCGGGACAGGGGATCAAATTCACCCCTCCACTTT
CDR3aa: CAGRDRGSNSPLHF

d_gene: NA
len: 13
abundance: many
j_gene: TRBJ2-1
v_gene: TRBV10-3
CDR3nt: TGTGCCATCAGTGTATTGGGGACTGCTGAGCAGTTCTTC
CDR3aa: CAISVLGTAEQFF

d_gene: NA
len: 14
abundance: few
j_gene: TRBJ1-1
v_gene: TRBV19
CDR3nt: TGTGCCAGTAGGGGACGGAATATGAACACTGAAGCTTTCTTT
CDR3aa: CASRGRNMNTEAFF

d_gene: NA
len: 17
abundance: few
j_gene: TRBJ1-1
v_gene: TRBV4-3
CDR3nt: TGCGCCAGCAGCCAAGATGGGACGGGGGGGGCGGGTACTGAAGCTTTCTTT
CDR3aa: CASSQDGTGGAGTEAFF

d_gene: NA
len: 14
abundance: NA
j_gene: TRBJ1-1
v_gene: TRBV15
CDR3nt: TGTGCCACCAGCAGAGATCGAGGAGTGCACGAAGCTTTCTTT
CDR3aa: CATSRDRGVHEAFF

d_gene: NA
len: 14
abundance: many
j_gene: TRBJ2-2
v_gene: TRBV12-3/TRBV12-4
CDR3nt: TGTGCCAGCAGTTTAAAGGGGCTCACCGGGGAGCTGTTTTTT
CDR3aa: CASSLKGLTGELFF

d_gene: TRBD1
len: 15
abundance: many
j_gene: TRBJ1-2
v_gene: TRBV27
CDR3nt: TGTGCCAGCAGTCTCTTTGGGACAGTAAACTATGGCTACACCTTC
CDR3aa: CASSLFGTVNYGYTF

d_gene: NA
len: 13
abundance: many
j_gene: TRBJ1-1
v_gene: TRBV6-2/TRBV6-3
CDR3nt: TGTGCCAGCACCCGTTCGATGAACACTGAAGCTTTCTTT
CDR3aa: CASTRSMNTEAFF

d_gene: TRBD2
len: 16
abundance: NA
j_gene: TRBJ2-3
v_gene: TRBV7-6
CDR3nt: TGTGCCAGCAGCACGAGACTAGCGGGAGAGCAAGATACGCAGTATTTT
CDR3aa: CASSTRLAGEQDTQYF

d_gene: NA
len: 13
abundance: few
j_gene: TRBJ2-1
v_gene: TRBV24-1
CDR3nt: TGTGCCACCAGTGATAGGGCACAGTATGAGCAGTTCTTC
CDR3aa: CATSDRAQYEQFF

d_gene: NA
len: 12
abundance: few
j_gene: TRBJ1-5
v_gene: TRBV27
CDR3nt: TGTGCCAGCAGTTTTACCCCGGGGCCCCAGCATTTT
CDR3aa: CASSFTPGPQHF

d_gene: NA
len: 16
abundance: NA
j_gene: TRBJ1-1
v_gene: TRBV20-1
CDR3nt: TGCAGTGCTAGAGCTGCAGGGACCCCCTTAAACACTGAAGCTTTCTTT
CDR3aa: CSARAAGTPLNTEAFF